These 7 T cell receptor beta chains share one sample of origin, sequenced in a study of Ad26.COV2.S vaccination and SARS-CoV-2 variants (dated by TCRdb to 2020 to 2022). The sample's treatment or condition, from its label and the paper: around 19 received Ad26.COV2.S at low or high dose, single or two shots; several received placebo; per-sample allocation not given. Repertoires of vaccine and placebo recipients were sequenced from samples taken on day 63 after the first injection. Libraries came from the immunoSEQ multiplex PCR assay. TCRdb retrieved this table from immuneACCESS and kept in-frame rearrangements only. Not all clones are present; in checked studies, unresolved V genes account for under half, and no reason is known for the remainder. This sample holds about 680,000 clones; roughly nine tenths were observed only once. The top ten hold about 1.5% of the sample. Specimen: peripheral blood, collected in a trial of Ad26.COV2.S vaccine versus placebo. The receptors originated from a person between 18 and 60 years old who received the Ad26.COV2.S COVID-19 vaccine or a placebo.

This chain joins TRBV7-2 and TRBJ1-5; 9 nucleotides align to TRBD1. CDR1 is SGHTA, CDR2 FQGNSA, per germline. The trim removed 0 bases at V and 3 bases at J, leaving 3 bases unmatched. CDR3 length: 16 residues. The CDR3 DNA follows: TGTGCCAGCAGCTTAGCTAGGGACAGGGTCAATCAGCCCCAGCATTTT. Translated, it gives CASSLARDRVNQPQHF.

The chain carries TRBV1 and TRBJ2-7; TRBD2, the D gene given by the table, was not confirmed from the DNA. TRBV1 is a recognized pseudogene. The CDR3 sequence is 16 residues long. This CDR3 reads CTSSPRLAGEMVEQYF. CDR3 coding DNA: TGCACCAGCAGCCCCCGACTAGCGGGGGAGATGGTCGAGCAGTACTTC.

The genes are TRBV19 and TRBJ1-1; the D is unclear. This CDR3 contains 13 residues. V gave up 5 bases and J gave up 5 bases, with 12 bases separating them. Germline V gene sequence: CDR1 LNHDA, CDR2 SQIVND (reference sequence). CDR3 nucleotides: TGTGCCAGTAGTCGGCCTCCGGGGACTGAAGCTTTCTTT. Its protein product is CASSRPPGTEAFF.

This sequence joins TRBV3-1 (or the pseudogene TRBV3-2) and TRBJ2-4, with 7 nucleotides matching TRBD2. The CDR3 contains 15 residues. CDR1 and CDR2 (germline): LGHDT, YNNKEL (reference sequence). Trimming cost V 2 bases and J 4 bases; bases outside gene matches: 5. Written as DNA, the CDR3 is TGTGCCAGCAGCCAAAGGGGAGGGATTAAAAACATTCAGTACTTC. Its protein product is CASSQRGGIKNIQYF.

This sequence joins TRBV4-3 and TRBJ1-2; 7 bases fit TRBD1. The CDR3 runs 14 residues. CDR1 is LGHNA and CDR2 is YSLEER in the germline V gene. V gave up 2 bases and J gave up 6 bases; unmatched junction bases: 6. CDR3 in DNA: TGCGCCAGCAGCCAATTGACAGGGAGACATGGCTACACCTTC. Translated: CASSQLTGRHGYTF.

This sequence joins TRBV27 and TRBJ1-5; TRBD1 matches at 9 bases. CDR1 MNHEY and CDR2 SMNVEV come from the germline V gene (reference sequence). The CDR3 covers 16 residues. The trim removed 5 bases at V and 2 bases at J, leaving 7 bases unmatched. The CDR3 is CASSPGTGSRNQPQHF. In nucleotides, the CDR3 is TGTGCCAGCAGTCCCGGGACAGGGTCACGCAATCAGCCCCAGCATTTT.

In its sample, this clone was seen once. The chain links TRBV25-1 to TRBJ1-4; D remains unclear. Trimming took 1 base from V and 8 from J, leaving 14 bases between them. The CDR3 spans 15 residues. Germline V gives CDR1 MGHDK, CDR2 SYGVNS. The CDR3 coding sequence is TGTGCCAGCAGTGAATTCCGAGCCCTGAGGGAAAAACTGTTTTTT. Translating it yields CASSEFRALREKLFF.